The 32 T cell receptor beta chains in this list originate from one sample, sequenced in a study of radiotherapy plus CTLA-4 blockade in lung cancer. Sequenced by immunoSEQ multiplex PCR; TCRdb stores in-frame clones only, minus some. The table has roughly 60,000 clones, roughly 76% seen once. The sequencing here drew on peripheral blood, taken from a patient treated with radiotherapy plus ipilimumab. These receptors came from a human donor with non-small cell lung cancer who had a complete response to radiotherapy plus ipilimumab.

The V and J genes are TRBV5-1 and TRBJ2-7; weak D call: TRBD2 (5 bases). V lost 7 bases, J lost 0 bases, and 14 bases lay in between. Germline V gene sequence: CDR1 SGHRS, CDR2 YFSETQ. This CDR3 is 14 amino acids long. The DNA for the CDR3 is TGCGCCAGCGGGCCGGACGGGAACTCCTACGAGCAGTACTTC. It is translated as CASGPDGNSYEQYF.

The chain carries TRBV30 and TRBJ1-2; 9 bases are a match to TRBD1. CDR1 and CDR2 (germline): GTSNPN, SVGIG (reference sequence). The ends lost 3 bases at V and 6 bases at J; junction bases unmatched: 8. The CDR3 runs 14 residues. CDR3 loop: CAWREPGQGNGYTF. DNA for the CDR3: TGTGCCTGGAGGGAACCGGGACAGGGAAATGGCTACACCTTC.

This clone occurred a few times. This rearrangement joins TRBV11-2 to TRBJ1-3; tentative D call: TRBD1 (5 bases). This CDR3 contains 15 residues. The germline V gene has CDR1 SGHAT and CDR2 FQNNGV. Trimming pared 4 bases from V and 1 base from J, leaving 11 bases between. The CDR3 nucleotides are TGTGCCAGCAGCTCCCGGGGGTATTCTGGAAACACCATATATTTT. It yields the protein CASSSRGYSGNTIYF.

This clone appeared once. This rearrangement joins TRBV30 to TRBJ1-5; D might be TRBD1 (5 bases). CDR1 GTSNPN and CDR2 SVGIG come from the germline V gene (reference sequence). The CDR3 length is 13 residues. The ends were cut back, 1 base at V and 6 bases at J, with 10 bases in the middle. CDR3 region: CAWSAGLGQPQHF. The DNA for the CDR3 is TGTGCCTGGAGTGCAGGGTTAGGTCAGCCCCAGCATTTT. Full variable domain (remainder filled in from reference TRBV30 and TRBJ1-5): SQTIHQWPATLVQPVGSPLSLECTVEGTSNPNLYWYRQAAGRGLQLLFYSVGIGQISSEVPQNLSASRPQDRQFILSSKKLLLSDSGFYLCAWSAGLGQPQHFGDGTRLSIL.

V gene TRBV28 combines with J gene TRBJ2-7, with 11 bases identical to TRBD1. The CDR3 contains 15 residues. CDR1 and CDR2 (germline): MDHEN, SYDVKM. V gave up 7 bases and J gave up 4 bases; unmatched junction bases: 9. CDR3 DNA sequence: TGTGCCAGCACTAGCGGGACAGGGGGGAGGTACGAGCAGTACTTC. This encodes CASTSGTGGRYEQYF.

This clone has more than one count but fewer than ten. The rearrangement links TRBV13 to TRBJ2-7, with TRBD2 matching 7 bases. Germline V CDR1 and CDR2: PRHDT, FYEKMQ (reference sequence). This CDR3 has 15 residues. V gave up 5 bases and J gave up 6 bases; unmatched junction bases: 13. CDR3 region: CASSPPTSEVGEQYF. The CDR3 region has the DNA TGTGCCAGCAGCCCTCCCACTAGCGAGGTAGGCGAGCAGTACTTC.

The chain combines TRBV7-3 with TRBJ2-2; 8 bases are a match to TRBD2. This CDR3 spans 15 amino acids. The germline V gene encodes CDR1 SGHTA and CDR2 FQGTGA. The V and J ends lost 1 base and 13 bases, in that order; junction bases with no gene match: 11. The CDR3 DNA sequence: TGTGCCAGCAGCTTAATACAGGGTGGACTAGCTGGGCTGTTTTTT. Translated, it gives CASSLIQGGLAGLFF.

The V gene is TRBV7-9, the J gene TRBJ2-1, with D possibly being TRBD1 (5 bases). CDR3 length equals 15 residues. V dropped 1 base and J dropped 9 bases, with 16 bases sitting between them. The germline V gene has CDR1 SEHNR and CDR2 FQNEAQ (reference sequence). This chain's CDR3 is CASSLGSQGVPEQFF. The DNA of the CDR3 is TGTGCCAGCAGCTTAGGGTCCCAGGGTGTCCCTGAGCAGTTCTTC.

V is TRBV19 and J is TRBJ1-2; a possible D gene is TRBD1 (6 bases). CDR1 is LNHDA and CDR2 is SQIVND in the germline V gene (reference sequence). There are 13 residues in the CDR3. V lost 3 bases and J 7 bases, leaving 12 bases between the germline ends. CDR3 bases: TGTGCCAGTAGTATTGCGGGGGCGGGTGGCTACACCTTC. Its protein product is CASSIAGAGGYTF. The whole variable domain, remainder taken from reference TRBV19 and TRBJ1-2, is DGGITQSPKYLFRKEGQNVTLSCEQNLNHDAMYWYRQDPGQGLRLIYYSQIVNDFQKGDIAEGYSVSREKKESFPLTVTSAQKNPTAFYLCASSIAGAGGYTFGSGTRLTVV.

This clone was observed a few times. Written as DNA, the CDR3 is TGTGCCAGCTCACCCCCGGGAGGGGGGAACACTGAAGCTTTCTTT. Translation: CASSPPGGGNTEAFF. The chain combines TRBV18 with TRBJ1-1; a possible D gene is TRBD1 (6 bases). This CDR3 has 15 amino acids. Germline V gene lookup returns CDR1 KGHSH and CDR2 LQKENI. V was shortened by 3 bases and J by 1 base, with 12 bases between the two germline ends.

This chain connects TRBV6-5 to TRBJ2-7; TRBD1 aligns across 12 bases. Trimming at V came to 0 bases and at J to 4 bases, leaving 4 bases not matched to a gene. The CDR3 is 16 residues long. Germline V gene sequence: CDR1 MNHEY, CDR2 SVGAGI. CDR3 coding DNA: TGTGCCAGCAGTTACTCGGGGACAGGGGGCGAGTACGAGCAGTACTTC. This gives the protein CASSYSGTGGEYEQYF.

This clone was counted once. The rearrangement uses TRBV5-1 and TRBJ1-1, with TRBD1 matching over 11 bases. J gave up 4 bases and V 3 bases, and 2 bases lay outside the gene matches. The CDR3 has 14 amino acids. Germline V gives CDR1 SGHRS, CDR2 YFSETQ. The CDR3 sequence: CASSYGTGGTEAFF. For the CDR3, the DNA is TGCGCCAGCAGCTACGGGACAGGGGGCACTGAAGCTTTCTTT. The full variable domain, in which reference TRBV5-1 and TRBJ1-1 provide the parts outside the CDR3, is KAGVTQTPRYLIKTRGQQVTLSCSPISGHRSVSWYQQTPGQGLQFLFEYFSETQRNKGNFPGRFSGRQFSNSRSEMNVSTLELGDSALYLCASSYGTGGTEAFFGQGTRLTVV.

The rearrangement joins TRBV2 to TRBJ1-5, with D tentatively TRBD1 (5 bases). This CDR3 contains 13 residues. CDR1 is SNHLY, CDR2 FYNNEI, per germline. Trimming stripped 6 bases from V and 3 bases from J, with 9 bases between. The DNA of the CDR3 is TGTGCCAGCAGGACAGACAACAATCAGCCCCAGCATTTT. This sequence encodes CASRTDNNQPQHF.

V gene TRBV27 combines with J gene TRBJ2-5, with a possible D match to TRBD2 (6 bases). The J call is uncertain, as TRBJ2-7 better fits the DNA end. Germline CDR1 and CDR2: MNHEY and SMNVEV (reference sequence). The CDR3 is 14 amino acids. CDR3 in amino acids: CASSFREIGSEQYF. CDR3 DNA sequence: TGTGCCAGCAGTTTCAGGGAAATCGGGAGCGAGCAGTACTTC.

As for this clone: One end of the junction does not line up with germline, which may come from a read error. This chain connects TRBV10-3 to TRBJ1-2; D unresolved. Germline assignment: CDR1 ENHRY and CDR2 SYGVKD. There are 12 residues in the CDR3. DNA of the CDR3: TGCGCCAGCTCCCGACACCTCGATGGCTACACCTTC. The encoded protein is CASSRHLDGYTF.

This clone was detected once. The chain recombines TRBV5-1 with TRBJ2-5; the D is unclear. The CDR3 has 15 residues. V lost 0 bases, J lost 7 bases, and 16 bases lay in between. Germline V gene sequence: CDR1 SGHRS, CDR2 YFSETQ. The CDR3 nucleotides are TGCGCCAGCAGCTTGGATTTGTCAGCCCCAGGGACCCAGTACTTC. This encodes CASSLDLSAPGTQYF.

CDR3 coding DNA: TGCGCCAGCAGCCCACGGGGTACCGGGGCCAACGTCCTGACTTTC. It translates to CASSPRGTGANVLTF. This chain joins TRBV5-1 and TRBJ2-6; a possible D gene is TRBD2 (5 bases). V lost 4 bases, J lost 4 bases, and 12 bases lay in between. Germline loops: CDR1 SGHRS, CDR2 YFSETQ. This CDR3 region has 15 residues.

The V and J genes are TRBV11-3 and TRBJ2-5; a weak D match, TRBD2 (5 bases). Trimming shortened V by 2 bases and J by 4 bases, and 14 bases separated the two germline ends. The CDR3 has 15 residues. Germline CDR1 and CDR2: SGHNT and YENEEA. The chain's CDR3 is CASSLTPGSTETQYF. The CDR3 coding sequence is TGTGCCAGCAGCTTAACCCCGGGGTCGACAGAGACCCAGTACTTC.

This clone is categorized as medium-sized. The chain is built from TRBV9 and TRBJ2-3, with 11 bases that match TRBD2. The V and J ends lost 0 bases and 7 bases, in that order; junction bases with no gene match: 22. CDR3 length equals 21 residues. Germline V gene data show CDR1 as SGDLS and CDR2 as YYNGEE. The CDR3 coding sequence is TGTGCCAGCAGCGTAGCTTCGGCTGCTTTAATAGCGGGGGGGCCGTCCAATACGCAGTATTTT. It is translated as CASSVASAALIAGGPSNTQYF. Full variable domain (missing parts from reference TRBV9 and TRBJ2-3): DSGVTQTPKHLITATGQRVTLRCSPRSGDLSVYWYQQSLDQGLQFLIQYYNGEERAKGNILERFSAQQFPDLHSELNLSSLELGDSALYFCASSVASAALIAGGPSNTQYFGPGTRLTVL.

This chain joins TRBV30 and TRBJ1-4; D might be TRBD1 (5 bases). CDR3 length equals 14 residues. The V and J ends lost 4 bases and 6 bases respectively, with 15 bases between them. Germline lookup yields CDR1 GTSNPN and CDR2 SVGIG (reference sequence). The CDR3 bases are TGTGCCTGGACTAGCGGTAGGGGATATGAAAAACTGTTTTTT. Translating it yields CAWTSGRGYEKLFF. Full variable domain (rest looked up from reference TRBV30 and TRBJ1-4): SQTIHQWPATLVQPVGSPLSLECTVEGTSNPNLYWYRQAAGRGLQLLFYSVGIGQISSEVPQNLSASRPQDRQFILSSKKLLLSDSGFYLCAWTSGRGYEKLFFGSGTQLSVL.

This chain uses TRBV7-2 with TRBJ2-3, with TRBD2 matching over 8 bases. The CDR3 is 18 residues long. V gave up 7 bases and J gave up 0 bases; unmatched junction bases: 15. CDR1 SGHTA and CDR2 FQGNSA come from the germline V gene. The CDR3, as DNA: TGTGCCAGCACCCCGGGGGATAGGACTAGCTGGAGCACAGATACGCAGTATTTT. Protein product: CASTPGDRTSWSTDTQYF.

The J gene is TRBJ1-2, the V gene TRBV27; TRBD1 agrees at 7 bases. The trim removed 3 bases at V and 7 bases at J, leaving 8 bases unmatched. The CDR3 has 14 residues. In germline, CDR1 is MNHEY, CDR2 SMNVEV (reference sequence). The CDR3 DNA follows: TGTGCCAGCAGTTTGACAGGGAGCCGACTTGGCTACACCTTC. Encoded protein: CASSLTGSRLGYTF.

The rearrangement joins TRBV4-1 to TRBJ2-1; 9 positions agree with TRBD2. Per germline, CDR1 MGHRA and CDR2 YSYEKL. CDR3 size: 14 residues. The trim removed 4 bases at V and 9 bases at J, leaving 7 bases unmatched. CDR3 region: CASSRVAGEGEQFF. CDR3 sequence (DNA): TGCGCCAGCAGCCGAGTAGCGGGAGAGGGTGAGCAGTTCTTC.

In this sample, this clone turned up once. This chain uses TRBV18 with TRBJ2-1; perhaps TRBD1 as D (6 bases). Germline loops: CDR1 KGHSH, CDR2 LQKENI. This CDR3 region has 14 residues. The V and J ends lost 5 bases and 6 bases respectively, with 14 bases between them. In DNA form, the CDR3 reads TGTGCCAGCTCATCGCAGGGGTTTGGCAATGAGCAGTTCTTC. Protein sequence: CASSSQGFGNEQFF.

V is TRBV6-5 and J is TRBJ1-1; D is unresolved. Germline CDR1 is MNHEY and CDR2 is SVGAGI. This CDR3 has 14 amino acids. V lost 8 bases to trimming and J lost 4 bases, with 17 bases between them. The CDR3 here is CASAVDRVGTEAFF. In nucleotides, the CDR3 is TGTGCCAGCGCTGTCGACCGGGTGGGCACTGAAGCTTTCTTT.

V and J are TRBV5-1 and TRBJ1-4; maybe TRBD1 (5 bases). The CDR3 consists of 15 residues. In germline, CDR1 is SGHRS, CDR2 YFSETQ. Trimming pared 4 bases from V and 0 bases from J, leaving 10 bases between. Written as DNA, the CDR3 is TGCGCCAGCAGCACGACAGTTGCAACTAATGAAAAACTGTTTTTT. The encoded protein is CASSTTVATNEKLFF.

The count of this clone is one. The genes are TRBV6-1 and TRBJ2-7, with D tentatively TRBD2 (6 bases). The CDR3 sequence is 11 residues long. Per the germline V gene, CDR1 is MNHNS and CDR2 is SASEGT. Trimming took 7 bases from V and 6 from J, leaving 10 bases between them. The CDR3 loop reads CASTRDFEQYF. CDR3 DNA sequence: TGTGCCAGCACTAGGGACTTCGAGCAGTACTTC.

The chain is built from TRBV2 and TRBJ2-3; TRBD2 matches 9 bases. The germline CDR1 and CDR2 sequences are SNHLY and FYNNEI. Trimming at V came to 2 bases and at J to 5 bases, leaving 5 bases not matched to a gene. The CDR3 runs 15 residues. In DNA, the CDR3 is TGTGCCAGCAGTGAACCTAGCGGGATGAGAGATACGCAGTATTTT. Translating it yields CASSEPSGMRDTQYF.

The chain is built from TRBV6-5 and TRBJ2-7, with TRBD1 matching 9 bases. The germline gives CDR1 MNHEY, CDR2 SVGAGI. Losses at the gene ends were 6 bases for V and 2 bases for J; bases not matched to a gene: 8. This CDR3 comprises 15 residues. The CDR3, as DNA: TGTGCCAGCAGACGCGGGACAGGGTTGCCCTACGAGCAGTACTTC. Its translation is CASRRGTGLPYEQYF.

The V and J genes are TRBV7-9 and TRBJ1-1, with D maybe TRBD1 (5 bases). V shed 0 bases and J shed 4 bases, with 12 bases lying between them. The length of the CDR3 is 15 residues. Per germline, CDR1 SEHNR and CDR2 FQNEAQ (reference sequence). The CDR3: CASSLAQGVGTEAFF. DNA for the CDR3: TGTGCCAGCAGCTTAGCCCAGGGCGTTGGCACTGAAGCTTTCTTT.

This chain uses TRBV4-1 with TRBJ2-1; no clear D gene. The length of the CDR3 is 14 residues. The ends were cut back, 3 bases at V and 7 bases at J, with 13 bases in the middle. Germline-derived CDR1 and CDR2 are MGHRA and YSYEKL. This chain's CDR3 is CASSHLGVWNEQFF. The CDR3 DNA sequence: TGCGCCAGCAGCCATTTGGGCGTTTGGAATGAGCAGTTCTTC.

This sequence joins TRBV2 and TRBJ1-6, with D tentatively TRBD1 (6 bases). The CDR3 has 15 amino acids. Germline V lookup: CDR1 SNHLY, CDR2 FYNNEI. Trimming left V 7 bases short and J 7 bases short, with 17 bases between. Here the CDR3 DNA reads TGTGCCAGCAAACCAAGGGACAACCGGAATTCACCCCTCCACTTT. It is translated as CASKPRDNRNSPLHF. The full variable domain, completed using reference TRBV2 and TRBJ1-6, is EPEVTQTPSHQVTQMGQEVILRCVPISNHLYFYWYRQILGQKVEFLVSFYNNEISEKSEIFDDQFSVERPDGSNFTLKIRSTKLEDSAMYFCASKPRDNRNSPLHFGNGTRLTVT.